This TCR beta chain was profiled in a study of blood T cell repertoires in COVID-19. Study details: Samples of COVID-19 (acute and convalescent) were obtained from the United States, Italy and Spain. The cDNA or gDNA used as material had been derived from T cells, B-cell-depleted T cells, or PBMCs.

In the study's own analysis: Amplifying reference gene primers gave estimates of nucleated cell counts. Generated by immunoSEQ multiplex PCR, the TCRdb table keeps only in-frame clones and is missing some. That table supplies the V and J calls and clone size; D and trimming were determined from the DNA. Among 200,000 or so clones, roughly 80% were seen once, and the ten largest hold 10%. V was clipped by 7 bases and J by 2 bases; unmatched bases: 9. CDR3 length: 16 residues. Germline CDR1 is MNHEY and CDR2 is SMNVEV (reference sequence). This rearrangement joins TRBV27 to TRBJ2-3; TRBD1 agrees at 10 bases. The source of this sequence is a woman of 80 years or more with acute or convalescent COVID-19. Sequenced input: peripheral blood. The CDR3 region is CASTSTGQGYTDTQYF. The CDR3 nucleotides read TGTGCCAGCACATCGACGGGACAGGGGTACACAGATACGCAGTATTTT.